These T cell receptor beta chains were read from a single sample in a study of blood T cell repertoires in COVID-19. Repertoires were generated with immunoSEQ multiplex PCR, while TCRdb's copy carries only in-frame clones and drops some. The sample shows approximately 440,000 clones, approximately 90% of them seen only once. The sequenced sample was peripheral blood. All receptors come from a woman aged 45-65 years with COVID-19, enrolled during active disease. The CDR3 runs from the conserved cysteine through the conserved F or W. Fields, in order: V gene, CDR3 protein.

V: TRBV24-1
CDR3: CATSDRTGSYGYTF

V: TRBV7-9
CDR3: CASSSSTDTQYF

V: TRBV7-9
CDR3: CASSLGGLAGVEYEQYF

V: TRBV29-1
CDR3: CSVGQGVNQPQHF

V: TRBV7-6
CDR3: CASSLEGAGELFF

V: TRBV30
CDR3: CAEKKNTEAFF

V: TRBV10-3
CDR3: CAISGQGAVVYGYTF

V: TRBV27
CDR3: CASSLRGRELFF

V: TRBV19
CDR3: CASSFGRGNSFYEQYF

V: TRBV27
CDR3: CASRQGAKYQPQHF

V: TRBV2
CDR3: CASSGRNLYGYTF

V: TRBV11-2
CDR3: CASSFDSPSYEQYF

V: TRBV2
CDR3: CASSEDRGLGGYTF

V: TRBV7-3
CDR3: CASSLVGLAEAFF

V: TRBV15
CDR3: CATSDQGSYEQYF

V: TRBV18
CDR3: CASSPTGPNEKLFF

V: TRBV6-5
CDR3: CASSFSGAQPEQYF

V: TRBV3-1/TRBV3-2
CDR3: CASSPGLAVDEQFF

V: TRBV5-4
CDR3: CASSLGGRPTDTQYF

V: TRBV2
CDR3: CASSGWEGAFF

V: TRBV24-1
CDR3: CATSTTGTGEAFF

V: TRBV12-3/TRBV12-4
CDR3: CASSQRSPLHF

V: TRBV30
CDR3: CAWSRGQSNSPLHF

V: TRBV5-1
CDR3: CASRSDRANTEAFF

V: TRBV18
CDR3: CASSPPTGVNSPLHF

V: TRBV2
CDR3: CASTPSGANVLTF

V: TRBV29-1
CDR3: CSVVTGGDGYTF

V: TRBV24-1
CDR3: CATSATGGGTQYF

V: TRBV11-2
CDR3: CASSLRGTGEAFF

V: TRBV7-2
CDR3: CASSFRGGSSYNEQFF

V: TRBV23-1
CDR3: CASSQSATGDPQETQYF

V: TRBV10-3
CDR3: CAIRGTGTSFDSPLHF

V: TRBV2
CDR3: CASRPTGGPYEQYF

V: TRBV5-5
CDR3: CASSPWTGSLNEKLFF

V: TRBV4-1
CDR3: CASSQDNRQGLMNTEAFF

V: TRBV3-1/TRBV3-2
CDR3: CASSQDLTGILYGYTF

V: TRBV10-1
CDR3: CASSGPRDEKLFF

V: TRBV4-2
CDR3: CASSQELGRAYGYTF

V: TRBV15
CDR3: CATSRGAGQPQHF

V: TRBV12-3/TRBV12-4
CDR3: CASSFRSRFDAFF

V: TRBV2
CDR3: CASSASLTSGATQHIPDTQYF

V: TRBV5-4
CDR3: CASSASATGGSPLHF

V: TRBV3-1/TRBV3-2
CDR3: CASSPWDTAYEQYF

V: TRBV9
CDR3: CASSAGQGIEKLFF

V: TRBV6-5
CDR3: CASSYSRSRPGGYTF